Each of the 30 T cell receptor beta chains below was sequenced from the same sample in a study of tumor-infiltrating lymphocytes in primary liver carcinoma (dated by TCRdb to 2017 to 2019). Total RNA and DNA were co-extracted without cell sorting from 20-30 mg of bulk tissue using the AllPrep DNA/RNA mini kit. Sequencing relied on an Illumina HiSeq 2500. A constant-region primer and ProtoScript II reverse transcriptase were used to reverse-transcribe TCRbeta-specific cDNA from 500 ng total RNA. TCRbeta libraries were built with three nested multiplex PCR rounds, a slightly modified ARM-PCR procedure. Each of the first two PCR rounds ran for around 10 cycles using multiplex TRBV1-TRBV30 forward primers together with a Cbeta reverse primer. TCRdb reran the public reads through fastp at Q25 and MiXCR, keeping productive beta chains. Duplicate CDR3 protein sequences are folded into a single record with the most common DNA and genes. Counted in this sample were tens of thousands of distinct CDR3 sequences; around 70% of them appeared once. The ten largest make up 15% to 20% of the sample.

The sequencing input was liver tumor tissue from sampling region 1. Reading the label with the study, this specimen's cell subset or site is: tumor region T1, superior pole. These receptors were taken from a man between 35 and 55 years old with primary liver carcinoma and hepatitis B virus infection.

A remark on this clonotype: Given the absence of the conserved phenylalanine or tryptophan at the CDR3 end, a read error is likely. The chain uses TRBV6-5 and TRBJ2-3; D gene unclear. This CDR3 is 14 amino acids long. The germline gives CDR1 MNHEY, CDR2 SVGAGI. Trimming pared 4 bases from V and 0 bases from J, leaving 8 bases between. CDR3 amino acids: CASSFGRSTDTQYS. The DNA for the CDR3 is TGTGCCAGCAGTTTCGGGCGAAGCACAGATACGCAGTATTCT.

This clonotype occurred a few times. The junction differs from germline at one of its ends, possibly a read error. CDR3 sequence reads: CASSSWTLANTGELLF. DNA for the CDR3: TGTGCCAGCAGTTCCTGGACGTTAGCGAACACCGGGGAGCTGCTTTTT. The chain employs TRBV28 and TRBJ2-2, with TRBD2 as a possible D gene (5 bases). The CDR3 runs to 16 residues. Germline V lookup: CDR1 MDHEN, CDR2 SYDVKM.

In the case of this clonotype: Germline is not matched at one junction end, which may reflect a read error. V is TRBV11-2 and J is TRBJ2-3, with no clear D. CDR3 length: 14 amino acids. The germline CDR1 and CDR2 sequences are SGHAT and FQNNGV. CDR3 region: CASSLNPLGDTQYF. CDR3 sequence (DNA): TGTGCCAGTAGCTTAAATCCATTAGGGGATACGCAGTATTTT.

The rearrangement uses TRBV7-3 and TRBJ2-2; tentative D call: TRBD2 (6 bases). This CDR3 is 16 amino acids long. Germline CDR1 and CDR2: SGHTA and FQGTGA. V lost 4 bases to trimming and J lost 3 bases, with 15 bases between them. The CDR3 DNA follows: TGTGCCAGCAGCTCCGTACGGAGGGGTGACACCGGGGAGCTGTTTTTT. This sequence encodes CASSSVRRGDTGELFF.

This clonotype was seen many times. The chain employs TRBV29-1 and TRBJ1-2; the D gene is possibly TRBD1 (5 bases). Germline values: CDR1 SQVTM, CDR2 ANQGSEA. This CDR3 comprises 12 residues. Trimming pared 7 bases from V and 2 bases from J, leaving 11 bases between. CDR3 region: CSAWEGNYGYTF. DNA for the CDR3: TGCAGCGCATGGGAGGGGAACTATGGCTACACCTTC.

This clonotype appeared a few times. CDR3 DNA sequence: TGTGCCAGCAGACCCACCCATTGGGACCAGTACTTC. Residues: CASRPTHWDQYF. This chain uses TRBV2 with TRBJ2-5; no clear D gene. Trimming shortened V by 6 bases and J by 10 bases, and 15 bases separated the two germline ends. CDR1 and CDR2 from the germline V gene are SNHLY and FYNNEI. This CDR3 comprises 12 residues.

A remark on this clonotype: The CDR3 does not close with the conserved phenylalanine or tryptophan, likely indicating a read error. The V call is TRBV11-2, the J call TRBJ2-1, with 8 nucleotides matching TRBD2. The CDR3 runs to 16 residues. Germline lookup yields CDR1 SGHAT and CDR2 FQNNGV. The CDR3: CPSSSDIGLAMGEQFI. For the CDR3, the DNA is TGTCCCAGCAGCTCGGATATCGGACTAGCCATGGGTGAGCAGTTCATC.

Turning to this clonotype: A read error may produce the germline difference seen at one junction end. The rearrangement joins TRBV4-2 to TRBJ2-1, with 12 bases aligning to TRBD2. Germline-derived CDR1 and CDR2 are LGHNA and YNFKEQ. This CDR3 comprises 17 residues. The CDR3 loop reads CASSHGFGLAGNNEQFF. CDR3 DNA: TGTGCTAGCAGCCATGGTTTTGGACTAGCGGGAAACAATGAGCAGTTCTTC.

Points on this clonotype: Mismatch with germline at one junction end may stem from a read error. The chain recombines TRBV7-9 with TRBJ2-3; D might be TRBD1 (5 bases). Germline CDR1 is SEHNR and CDR2 is FQNEAQ (reference sequence). The CDR3 covers 12 residues. CDR3 nucleotides: TGTGCCAGTGTCTTTTCCACAGGTACGCAGTATTTT. This codes for CASVFSTGTQYF.

About this clonotype: This CDR3 is missing its conserved last phenylalanine or tryptophan, likely due to a read error. No DNA is shown, since the ends of the CDR3 on it are uncertain; the CDR3 is the one TCRdb lists. The chain is built from TRBV11-2 and TRBJ2-5. The length of the CDR3 is 14 amino acids, counting both ends. The germline gives CDR1 SGHAT, CDR2 FQNNGV. The CDR3 reads CASSSTGILLFQYY.

Ten or more counts support this clonotype. This chain links TRBV30 with TRBJ2-1; D is perhaps TRBD2 (6 bases). V lost 8 bases and J 7 bases, leaving 15 bases between the germline ends. This CDR3 spans 12 amino acids. Looked up from germline, CDR1 is GTSNPN and CDR2 is SVGIG (reference sequence). CDR3 bases: TGTGCCGGCGCTTGGGAGGTAAATGAGCAGTTCTTC. As protein: CAGAWEVNEQFF.

A word on this clonotype: A much larger clone lies a single base off, so this may be a read error. This chain joins TRBV10-1 and TRBJ2-1; D gene ambiguous. Germline-derived CDR1 and CDR2 are WNHNN and SYGVQD (reference sequence). The CDR3 consists of 12 residues. The CDR3 reads CANSENDYEQFF. The DNA of the CDR3 is TGCGCCAACAGTGAAAATGACTATGAGCAGTTCTTC.

For this clonotype: A clone one base away is much larger, so this may be a read error. J is TRBJ2-7 and V is TRBV28; D unclear. Between the trimmed V and J ends, which lost 10 bases and 9 bases, there was a span of 19 bases. Germline CDR1 reads MDHEN; CDR2 reads SYDVKM. This CDR3 is 12 amino acids long. The CDR3 DNA is TGTGCCACCAGCTCCCTGCAATTTGGGCAGTACTTC. This encodes CATSSLQFGQYF.

The chain joins TRBV25-1 to TRBJ2-5, with 7 bases aligning to TRBD1. Per germline, CDR1 MGHDK and CDR2 SYGVNS. This CDR3 region has 15 residues. J lost 5 bases, V lost 11 bases, and 17 bases had no gene match. The chain's CDR3 is CARAPDRDGWETQYF. Written as DNA, the CDR3 is TGTGCCCGCGCCCCAGACAGGGATGGTTGGGAGACCCAGTACTTC.

Turning to this clonotype: This clone may be a read error of a much larger clone one base away. This CDR3 reads CATGTGSLVEQLF. As DNA, the CDR3 is TGTGCCACCGGGACAGGGAGTCTAGTCGAGCAGCTCTTC. The V call is TRBV24-1, the J call TRBJ2-1; TRBD1 matches 9 bases. This CDR3 contains 13 residues. Germline loops: CDR1 KGHDR, CDR2 SFDVKD.

As to this clonotype: An end of the junction differs from the germline gene, which may be a read error. This rearrangement joins TRBV6-1 to TRBJ2-3, with TRBD2 matching over 7 bases. The CDR3 has 16 amino acids. Germline values: CDR1 MNHNS, CDR2 SASEGT. The CDR3 here is CDSNQLAGLTVDTQYF. DNA for the CDR3: TGTGACAGCAATCAATTAGCGGGTTTAACCGTAGATACGCAGTATTTT.

There are many counts of this clonotype. This rearrangement joins TRBV12-5 to TRBJ2-5; D ambiguous. This CDR3 is 12 amino acids long. V lost 1 base to trimming and J lost 5 bases, with 5 bases between them. Germline assignment: CDR1 LGHNT and CDR2 FRNRAP. This CDR3 reads CASGLAGETQYF. DNA for the CDR3: TGTGCTAGTGGTTTGGCCGGGGAGACCCAGTACTTC.

In the case of this clonotype: An end of the junction differs from the germline gene, which may be a read error. The gene calls are TRBV12-3 or TRBV12-4 and TRBJ2-1, with TRBD2 identical over 8 bases. CDR3 length equals 14 residues. The DNA of the CDR3 is TGTGTCAGCAGTTTAGGACTAGCCTACAATAAGCAGTTCTTC. Its translation is CVSSLGLAYNKQFF.

This chain joins TRBV4-1 and TRBJ2-2, with D perhaps TRBD1 (7 bases). Trimming cost V 6 bases and J 13 bases, with 27 bases left between them. The CDR3 contains 16 residues. CDR1 MGHRA and CDR2 YSYEKL come from the germline V gene. CDR3 protein: CASRTNRGGRTGRLFF. The CDR3 DNA follows: TGCGCCAGCAGGACAAACAGGGGTGGTCGCACCGGGAGGCTGTTTTTT.

Comments on this clonotype: This clone may be a read error of a much larger clone one base away. The rearrangement uses TRBV7-2 and TRBJ2-5; 8 positions agree with TRBD1. The CDR3 loop spans 15 amino acids. CDR1 and CDR2 (germline): SGHTA, FQGNSA. The CDR3 reads CASSLVSGGGETRYF. The CDR3, as DNA: TGTGCCAGCAGCTTAGTCTCAGGGGGCGGGGAGACCCGGTACTTC.

For this clonotype: At one end the junction does not follow the germline gene, possibly because of a read error. J is TRBJ1-2 and V is TRBV12-3 or TRBV12-4; weak D call: TRBD1 (5 bases). There are 15 residues in the CDR3. DNA of the CDR3: TGTGCTAGCAGTCCGAGACAGATTCAGGGCTATGGCTACACCTTC. It encodes CASSPRQIQGYGYTF.

This clonotype was counted ten times or more. The V gene is TRBV28, the J gene TRBJ2-7; 15 bases fit TRBD2. Per the germline V gene, CDR1 is MDHEN and CDR2 is SYDVKM. The CDR3 runs 15 residues. J was trimmed by 4 bases and V by 8 bases; bases with no gene match: 6. CDR3 sequence reads: CASLTGTSGRYEQYF. The CDR3 coding sequence is TGTGCCAGCCTCACCGGGACTAGCGGGAGGTACGAGCAGTACTTC.

The table lists this clonotype with a few counts. V is TRBV7-9 and J is TRBJ2-3; D remains unclear. The CDR3 is 15 amino acids. Germline V gene data show CDR1 as SEHNR and CDR2 as FQNEAQ (reference sequence). V was shortened by 5 bases and J by 0 bases, with 12 bases between the two germline ends. CDR3 bases: TGTGCCAGCAGCCAGCCCCAAACTAGCACAGATACGCAGTATTTT. This sequence encodes CASSQPQTSTDTQYF.

With regard to this clonotype: It may be a read error: a sequence one base away is much more abundant. The chain carries TRBV12-3 or TRBV12-4 and TRBJ2-7, with a possible D match to TRBD2 (7 bases). The CDR3 is 13 residues long. Here the CDR3 DNA reads TGTGCCAGTGAGGCCCGGGGGGCTCGTGAGCGGTACTTC. It specifies CASEARGARERYF.

In the case of this clonotype: A much larger clone differs from this one at a single base, so this may be a read error. The chain uses TRBV6-4 and TRBJ1-1; possibly TRBD1 for D (6 bases). The germline V gene has CDR1 MRHNA and CDR2 SNTAGT. The CDR3 is 15 amino acids. CDR3 coding DNA: TGTGCCAGAAGTGTCCCCGACAGGAAGAACACTGAAGCTTTCTTT. Its protein is CARSVPDRKNTEAFF.

This clonotype was seen more than once but under ten times. One end of the junction is discordant with germline, which a read error may explain. This rearrangement joins TRBV4-1 to TRBJ2-7, with D unclear. Germline lookup yields CDR1 MGHRA and CDR2 YSYEKL. This CDR3 has 13 amino acids. The CDR3 loop is CVSSQDLYYEQYF. The CDR3 DNA reads as TGCGTCAGCAGCCAAGACCTTTATTACGAGCAGTATTTC.

This clonotype has ten or more counts. The J gene is TRBJ2-6, the V gene TRBV12-3 or TRBV12-4; the D gene is possibly TRBD2 (5 bases). With 3 bases removed from V and 2 bases from J, the gap between germline ends came to 8 bases. The CDR3 runs to 15 residues. The CDR3 coding sequence is TGTGCCAGCAGTTTTGAGAGGGCTGGGGCCAACGTCCTGACTTTC. Amino acids: CASSFERAGANVLTF.

A note on this clonotype: One end of the junction varies from germline; a read error may be responsible. The chain links TRBV4-1 to TRBJ2-7; 7 positions match TRBD2. This CDR3 comprises 13 residues. The germline gives CDR1 MGHRA, CDR2 YSYEKL. The CDR3, as DNA: TGCGCCAGCGGCCGGGACTACAACTACGAGCAGTGCTTC. It codes for CASGRDYNYEQCF.

V is TRBV10-3 and J is TRBJ1-5; TRBD1 is a possible D gene (5 bases). This CDR3 region has 14 residues. Germline CDR1 reads ENHRY; CDR2 reads SYGVKD. CDR3 coding DNA: TGTGTCATAAGTGGCCTCGGGGACGGTCAGCCCCAGCATTTT. It translates to CVISGLGDGQPQHF.

This clonotype appeared once. This CDR3 fails to terminate in the conserved phenylalanine or tryptophan, so it likely reflects a read error. J is TRBJ2-2 and V is TRBV14; 9 positions match TRBD2. CDR1 is SGHDN, CDR2 FVKESK, per germline. This CDR3 is 17 amino acids long. CDR3 bases: TGTGCCAGCAGCCAACCTACTAGCGGGCGGAACACCGGGGAACTGTTTTCT. This codes for CASSQPTSGRNTGELFS.